The 21 T cell receptor beta chains below all came from one sample that was sequenced in a study of blood T cell repertoires in COVID-19. The data were produced by immunoSEQ multiplex PCR, yet TCRdb's version contains in-frame clones alone and is incomplete. The table has tens of thousands of clones, around 89% seen once. The source material was peripheral blood. The receptors here all came from a woman aged 55 to 70 with active COVID-19.

The gene calls are TRBV21-1 and TRBJ2-3; the table's D gene call, TRBD1, was not cross checked with the DNA. TRBV21-1 is given as a pseudogene. This CDR3 region has 13 residues. CDR3 region: CASRVVQEDTQYF. The CDR3 DNA reads TGTGCCAGCAGAGTGGTACAGGAAGATACGCAGTATTTT.

This chain uses TRBV18 with TRBJ2-7, with D possibly TRBD1 on 5 matching bases. The germline CDR1 and CDR2 sequences are KGHSH and LQKENI. V lost 1 base and J lost 6, with 10 bases in between. The CDR3 has 13 residues. The CDR3 region has the DNA TGTGCCAGCTCACCACAGGGGCAAGGCGAGCAGTACTTC. Its translation is CASSPQGQGEQYF.

V and J are TRBV11-2 and TRBJ1-4; TRBD1 agrees at 7 bases. This CDR3 has 12 residues. Unmatched junction bases numbered 5, after V lost 5 bases and J lost 11 bases. Germline assignment: CDR1 SGHAT and CDR2 FQNNGV. CDR3 in amino acids: CASSPTGVKLFF. In nucleotides, the CDR3 is TGTGCCAGCAGCCCTACAGGGGTGAAACTGTTTTTT.

This chain connects TRBV4-1 to TRBJ1-1, with 7 nucleotides matching TRBD1. With 6 bases clipped from V and 1 base from J, the junction kept 17 bases outside the gene matches. CDR1 and CDR2 (germline): MGHRA, YSYEKL. The CDR3 is 18 residues long. CDR3 sequence (DNA): TGCGCCAGCAGTAGTTCCGCAAGGGGGCACCGGGGGAACACTGAAGCTTTCTTT. Residues: CASSSSARGHRGNTEAFF.

V and J are TRBV19 and TRBJ2-2, with 7 bases matching TRBD2. This CDR3 spans 16 amino acids. Germline-derived CDR1 and CDR2 are LNHDA and SQIVND (reference sequence). V dropped 1 base and J dropped 1; count of bases not matched to a gene: 3. In DNA form, the CDR3 reads TGTGCCAGTAGTATAGGATCTAGCGGGAACACCGGGGAGCTGTTTTTT. Translated, it gives CASSIGSSGNTGELFF.

The gene calls are TRBV6-6 and TRBJ2-1, with 9 bases identical to TRBD2. After removal of 2 bases from V and 9 bases from J, the junction contained 8 bases not matched to a gene. This CDR3 spans 15 amino acids. Germline lookup yields CDR1 MNHNY and CDR2 SVGAGI (reference sequence). DNA of the CDR3: TGTGCCAGCAGTTACGGCGGGGGGGCCTTTGTTGAGCAGTTCTTC. It is translated as CASSYGGGAFVEQFF.

The gene calls are TRBV6-5 and TRBJ2-7; 9 nucleotides line up with TRBD1. CDR3 length: 15 amino acids. Trimming at V came to 6 bases and at J to 5 bases, leaving 11 bases not matched to a gene. Germline lookup yields CDR1 MNHEY and CDR2 SVGAGI. CDR3 sequence reads: CASRRPGQGGDEQYF. CDR3 in DNA: TGTGCCAGCAGGCGGCCGGGACAGGGAGGCGACGAGCAGTACTTC.

This clone was seen a few times. The chain recombines TRBV3-1 (or the pseudogene TRBV3-2) with TRBJ1-3; TRBD1 is a possible D gene (6 bases). V lost 5 bases to trimming and J lost 2 bases, with 13 bases between them. The CDR3 runs to 15 residues. The germline V gene has CDR1 LGHDT and CDR2 YNNKEL (reference sequence). The CDR3 DNA follows: TGTGCCAGCAGCACGGGACACCAGCCTGGAAACACCATATATTTT. This gives the protein CASSTGHQPGNTIYF.

CDR3 coding DNA: TGTGCCAGCAGCTATTCTTCCAGCGGGGAGCTGTTTTTT. Amino acids: CASSYSSSGELFF. This chain connects TRBV7-9 to TRBJ2-2; D uncertain. The CDR3 totals 13 residues. Trimming pared 4 bases from V and 7 bases from J, leaving 10 bases between. Germline V lookup: CDR1 SEHNR, CDR2 FQNEAQ (reference sequence).

The rearrangement links TRBV10-3 to TRBJ1-1; TRBD1 agrees at 8 bases. The V gene's germline CDR1 is ENHRY and CDR2 SYGVKD. With 3 bases clipped from V and 1 base from J, the junction kept 7 bases outside the gene matches. CDR3 length equals 16 residues. CDR3 nucleotide sequence: TGTGCCATCAGTGATTCAGGGGGCTTTACGAACACTGAAGCTTTCTTT. Its translation: CAISDSGGFTNTEAFF.

The chain is built from TRBV2 and TRBJ1-2, with D possibly TRBD1 on 5 matching bases. Germline lookup yields CDR1 SNHLY and CDR2 FYNNEI. The V end lost 5 bases, the J end lost 2 bases, and 12 bases lay between the germline ends. This CDR3 comprises 14 residues. The CDR3 sequence is CASSYDKGNYGYTF. CDR3 sequence (DNA): TGTGCCAGCAGTTATGATAAGGGGAACTATGGCTACACCTTC.

The rearrangement uses TRBV5-1 and TRBJ1-5, with 9 bases aligning to TRBD1. CDR3 length: 15 amino acids. Germline V gene data show CDR1 as SGHRS and CDR2 as YFSETQ. V dropped 3 bases and J dropped 5; count of bases not matched to a gene: 6. CDR3 nucleotide sequence: TGCGCCAGCAGCTGGGGACAGGGAGGGGATCAGCCCCAGCATTTT. Its translation: CASSWGQGGDQPQHF.

The chain combines TRBV11-1 with TRBJ1-1, with D perhaps matching TRBD1 (5 bases). Trimming pared 5 bases from V and 1 base from J, leaving 8 bases between. CDR3 length: 13 amino acids. Germline loops: CDR1 SGHAT, CDR2 FQDESV (reference sequence). The CDR3 DNA reads TGTGCCAGCAGCGGCAGGGCGAACACTGAAGCTTTCTTT. As protein: CASSGRANTEAFF.

V gene TRBV12-3 or TRBV12-4 combines with J gene TRBJ1-1; D call uncertain. The CDR3 consists of 12 residues. Trimming took 6 bases from V and 10 from J, leaving 15 bases between them. The CDR3, as DNA: TGTGCCAGCAGCCTTCCCTTCGAGGGAGCTTTCTTT. Protein product: CASSLPFEGAFF.

J is TRBJ1-1 and V is TRBV12-3 or TRBV12-4; D not resolved. The CDR3 runs 12 residues. Trimming left V 7 bases short and J 6 bases short, with 12 bases between. In DNA form, the CDR3 reads TGTGCCAGCACCCCGGGTGAGGCTGAAGCTTTCTTT. Its protein is CASTPGEAEAFF.

The chain joins TRBV7-9 to TRBJ2-3, with D tentatively TRBD1 (5 bases). The CDR3 extends over 14 amino acids. Trimming left V 5 bases short and J 0 bases short, with 9 bases between. Germline-derived CDR1 and CDR2 are SEHNR and FQNEAQ (reference sequence). CDR3 bases: TGTGCCAGCAGCCTCGGACACAGCACAGATACGCAGTATTTT. As protein: CASSLGHSTDTQYF.

The chain links TRBV7-2 to TRBJ2-3, with 8 positions matching TRBD2. The V gene end was trimmed by 5 bases and the J gene end by 3 bases; junction bases not matched to a gene: 10. Germline-derived CDR1 and CDR2 are SGHTA and FQGNSA. The CDR3 is made up of 16 amino acids. The CDR3 reads CASSPGGASGTDTQYF. As DNA, the CDR3 is TGTGCCAGCAGCCCGGGGGGGGCTAGCGGTACAGATACGCAGTATTTT.

The V call is TRBV2, the J call TRBJ2-1; D may be TRBD1 (5 bases). CDR1 is SNHLY, CDR2 FYNNEI, per germline. CDR3 size: 14 residues. V was pared by 7 bases and J by 6 bases, with 16 bases between. This chain's CDR3 is CASKKRGLINEQFF. The CDR3, as DNA: TGTGCCAGCAAAAAAAGGGGTTTAATCAATGAGCAGTTCTTC.

This clone has only one observation. The genes are TRBV30 and TRBJ1-2; D is unresolved. CDR1 and CDR2 (germline): GTSNPN, SVGIG (reference sequence). Trimming shortened V by 2 bases and J by 2 bases, and 6 bases separated the two germline ends. The CDR3 sequence is 12 residues long. The CDR3: CAWSTLNYGYTF. As DNA, the CDR3 is TGTGCCTGGAGTACCCTAAACTATGGCTACACCTTC. Together with reference TRBV30 and TRBJ1-2, the CDR3 gives the full variable domain: SQTIHQWPATLVQPVGSPLSLECTVEGTSNPNLYWYRQAAGRGLQLLFYSVGIGQISSEVPQNLSASRPQDRQFILSSKKLLLSDSGFYLCAWSTLNYGYTFGSGTRLTVV.

In its sample, this clone was seen once. The chain recombines TRBV4-1 with TRBJ2-7; 7 bases map to TRBD1. Trimming removed 8 bases from V and 4 bases from J; junction bases left unmatched: 14. CDR1 MGHRA and CDR2 YSYEKL come from the germline V gene. The CDR3 length is 15 residues. Written as DNA, the CDR3 is TGCGCCAGCGGAGAGGGGGACAGCTTCGCGTACGAGCAGTACTTC. Translated, it gives CASGEGDSFAYEQYF.

The chain joins TRBV3-1 (or the pseudogene TRBV3-2) to TRBJ2-3; the D is unclear. The V and J ends lost 4 bases and 2 bases respectively, with 10 bases between them. This CDR3 comprises 14 residues. CDR1 is LGHDT and CDR2 is YNNKEL in the germline V gene (reference sequence). CDR3 nucleotides: TGTGCCAGCAGCCCCCCCCCTCCCACAGATACGCAGTATTTT. The encoded protein is CASSPPPPTDTQYF.